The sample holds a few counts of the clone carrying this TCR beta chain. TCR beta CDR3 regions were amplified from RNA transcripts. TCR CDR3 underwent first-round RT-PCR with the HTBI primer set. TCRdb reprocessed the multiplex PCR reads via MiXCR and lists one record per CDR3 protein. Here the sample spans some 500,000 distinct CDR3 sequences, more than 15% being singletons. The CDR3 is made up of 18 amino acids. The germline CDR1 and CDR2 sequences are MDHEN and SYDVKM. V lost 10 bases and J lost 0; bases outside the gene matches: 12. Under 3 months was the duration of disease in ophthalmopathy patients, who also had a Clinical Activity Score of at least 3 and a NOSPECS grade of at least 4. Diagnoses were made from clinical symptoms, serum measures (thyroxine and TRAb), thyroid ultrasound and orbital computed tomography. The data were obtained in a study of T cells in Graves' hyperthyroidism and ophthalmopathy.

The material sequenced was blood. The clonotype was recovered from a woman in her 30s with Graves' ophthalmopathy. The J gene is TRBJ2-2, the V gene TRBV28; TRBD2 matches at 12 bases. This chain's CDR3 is CATMTSGSPPPNTGELFF. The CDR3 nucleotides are TGTGCCACCATGACTAGCGGGAGCCCCCCCCCGAACACCGGGGAGCTGTTTTTT. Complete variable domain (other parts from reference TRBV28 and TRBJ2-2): DVKVTQSSRYLVKRTGEKVFLECVQDMDHENMFWYRQDPGLGLRLIYFSYDVKMKEKGDIPEGYSVSREKKERFSLILESASTNQTSMYLCATMTSGSPPPNTGELFFGEGSRLTVL.